The 18 T cell receptor beta chains given below trace back to one sample, sequenced in a study of graft-versus-host responses after intestinal transplantation. No antigens are known for them. The table came from immunoSEQ multiplex PCR; TCRdb's copy has only in-frame clones and leaves some out. The sample comprises some 90,000 clones, around 90% of which are singletons, and roughly 0.36% rests with the top ten. The material was unstimulated CD8+ T cells sorted from spleen or lymph node cells, obtained before transplant. These receptors were obtained from a human donor who was the organ donor for an intestinal transplant.

The J gene is TRBJ1-1, the V gene TRBV7-9; D remains unclear. With 2 bases removed from V and 8 bases from J, the gap between germline ends came to 9 bases. CDR3 length: 12 amino acids. Germline V gives CDR1 SEHNR, CDR2 FQNEAQ (reference sequence). CDR3 protein: CASSLQSREAFF. CDR3 DNA sequence: TGTGCCAGCAGCTTACAAAGCAGGGAAGCTTTCTTT. Using reference TRBV7-9 and TRBJ1-1 for the parts outside the CDR3, the full variable domain is DTGVSQNPRHKITKRGQNVTFRCDPISEHNRLYWYRQTLGQGPEFLTYFQNEAQLEKSRLLSDRFSAERPKGSFSTLEIQRTEQGDSAMYLCASSLQSREAFFGQGTRLTVV.

The chain employs TRBV19 and TRBJ1-1; D perhaps matches TRBD1 (6 bases). V lost 6 bases and J 0 bases, leaving 11 bases between the germline ends. Germline loops: CDR1 LNHDA, CDR2 SQIVND (reference sequence). The CDR3 loop spans 14 amino acids. The CDR3 loop is CASRSRGMNTEAFF. CDR3 nucleotides: TGTGCCAGTAGATCGAGGGGGATGAACACTGAAGCTTTCTTT.

On this clone itself: The sample has other DNA sequences that encode this CDR3 too. CDR3 DNA sequence: TGTGCCAGCAGTGGGAGAACTGAAGCTTTCTTT. Translation: CASSGRTEAFF. The chain joins TRBV2 to TRBJ1-1; D gene unclear. V was clipped by 4 bases and J by 5 bases, with 5 bases between them. The germline V gene encodes CDR1 SNHLY and CDR2 FYNNEI. The CDR3 runs 11 residues.

CDR3 region: CASSSAQGVANYGYTF. CDR3 DNA sequence: TGTGCCAGCAGCTCCGCGCAGGGGGTCGCTAACTATGGCTACACCTTC. V usage is TRBV11-2 and J usage is TRBJ1-2; TRBD1 aligns across 7 bases. The CDR3 runs 16 residues. V was clipped by 4 bases and J by 0 bases; unmatched bases: 8. Germline V gives CDR1 SGHAT, CDR2 FQNNGV.

Only a few counts were recorded for this clone. This chain joins TRBV2 and TRBJ1-1, with D unclear. Per germline, CDR1 SNHLY and CDR2 FYNNEI. Trimming stripped 8 bases from V and 4 bases from J, with 11 bases between. The CDR3 has 12 amino acids. CDR3 region: CASPAGSTEAFF. The CDR3 bases are TGTGCCAGCCCCGCGGGGAGCACTGAAGCTTTCTTT.

The chain is built from TRBV4-1 and TRBJ2-2, with D possibly matching TRBD1 (5 bases). From germline, CDR1 is MGHRA and CDR2 YSYEKL. Deletions cut 0 bases from V and 6 bases from J, with 8 bases between. The CDR3 is made up of 14 amino acids. CDR3 region: CASSQEPRAGELFF. CDR3 nucleotide sequence: TGCGCCAGCAGCCAAGAGCCCAGGGCCGGGGAGCTGTTTTTT.

The chain employs TRBV14 and TRBJ1-2, with a tentative D call TRBD1 (6 bases). Germline V gene data show CDR1 as SGHDN and CDR2 as FVKESK. Trimming pared 1 base from V and 3 bases from J, leaving 9 bases between. The CDR3 has 14 residues. The CDR3 nucleotides are TGTGCCAGCAGCCAAGTACAGGGTGACTATGGCTACACCTTC. It translates to CASSQVQGDYGYTF.

The chain carries TRBV11-2 and TRBJ2-7; maybe TRBD1 (7 bases). The CDR3 contains 15 residues. The V and J ends lost 3 bases and 1 base respectively, with 13 bases between them. The V gene's germline CDR1 is SGHAT and CDR2 FQNNGV. The CDR3 bases are TGTGCCAGCAGCTTGGGGGGACAGACATCCTACGAGCAGTACTTC. The encoded protein is CASSLGGQTSYEQYF.

This sequence joins TRBV13 and TRBJ2-5, with 9 bases lining up with TRBD1. The CDR3 length is 16 residues. The germline gives CDR1 PRHDT, CDR2 FYEKMQ (reference sequence). The junction had 6 bases not matched to a gene; V was cut back by 2 bases and J by 2 bases. The CDR3 coding sequence is TGTGCCAGCAGCTTAACCGGGACAGGGCCACAAGAGACCCAGTACTTC. This sequence encodes CASSLTGTGPQETQYF.

This clone came up a few times. The chain uses TRBV19 and TRBJ2-5; D is perhaps TRBD1 (6 bases). The CDR3 contains 14 residues. Germline CDR1 is LNHDA and CDR2 is SQIVND (reference sequence). V was clipped by 3 bases and J by 5 bases, with 13 bases between them. The DNA for the CDR3 is TGTGCCAGTAGTATGGGGGCGAGGGGGGAGACCCAGTACTTC. Its protein product is CASSMGARGETQYF.

The genes are TRBV4-3 and TRBJ1-6; 9 nucleotides line up with TRBD1. The CDR3 is 13 residues long. V lost 8 bases, J lost 10 bases, and 6 bases stayed unmatched. Germline CDR1 LGHNA, CDR2 YSLEER. The CDR3 loop is CASRDRVSSPLHF. The CDR3 DNA is TGCGCCAGCCGGGACAGGGTGAGCTCACCCCTCCACTTT.

V usage is TRBV7-7 and J usage is TRBJ2-5; 11 positions match TRBD2. Germline-derived CDR1 and CDR2 are SSHAT and FNYEAQ (reference sequence). The CDR3 consists of 16 residues. The ends lost 1 base at V and 2 bases at J; junction bases unmatched: 3. CDR3 sequence: CASSLDLAGGQETQYF. The CDR3 region has the DNA TGTGCCAGCAGCTTAGACTTAGCGGGGGGGCAAGAGACCCAGTACTTC.

J is TRBJ2-2 and V is TRBV5-4; tentatively, D is TRBD2 (7 bases). Germline V gives CDR1 SGHNT, CDR2 YYREEE (reference sequence). Trimming took 3 bases from V and 4 from J, leaving 10 bases between them. The CDR3 loop spans 14 amino acids. CDR3: CASSSRGATGELFF. DNA for the CDR3: TGTGCCAGCAGCTCCCGGGGGGCCACCGGGGAGCTGTTTTTT.

The J gene is TRBJ1-1, the V gene TRBV27; TRBD1 might be the D (5 bases). Germline lookup yields CDR1 MNHEY and CDR2 SMNVEV (reference sequence). CDR3 length: 12 amino acids. Trimming cost V 6 bases and J 6 bases, with 11 bases left between them. The CDR3 DNA sequence: TGTGCCAGCAGCTCAGGGTGGGCTGAAGCTTTCTTT. This codes for CASSSGWAEAFF.

The chain joins TRBV19 to TRBJ1-1, with a tentative D call TRBD1 (5 bases). This CDR3 is 13 amino acids long. The ends were cut back, 4 bases at V and 1 base at J, with 7 bases in the middle. In germline, CDR1 is LNHDA, CDR2 SQIVND (reference sequence). CDR3 region: CASSNGGNTEAFF. The DNA of the CDR3 is TGTGCCAGTAGTAACGGGGGGAACACTGAAGCTTTCTTT.

The chain uses TRBV6-1 and TRBJ1-1; D unclear. CDR3 length: 13 amino acids. V was pared by 2 bases and J by 2 bases, with 6 bases between. The V gene's germline CDR1 is MNHNS and CDR2 SASEGT. CDR3 nucleotides: TGTGCCAGCAGTGAATTTGTAAACACTGAAGCTTTCTTT. Translating it yields CASSEFVNTEAFF.

The gene calls are TRBV25-1 and TRBJ1-4; 7 bases map to TRBD1. Trimming cost V 5 bases and J 6 bases; bases outside gene matches: 9. Germline assignment: CDR1 MGHDK and CDR2 SYGVNS. The CDR3 totals 15 residues. CDR3 in DNA: TGTGCCAGCAGTCATACAGGGGAGGTGGATGAAAAACTGTTTTTT. Encoded protein: CASSHTGEVDEKLFF.

This sequence joins TRBV4-2 and TRBJ2-2; 9 nucleotides match TRBD1. The CDR3 extends over 16 amino acids. CDR1 is LGHNA and CDR2 is YNFKEQ in the germline V gene. The junction had 5 bases not matched to a gene; V was cut back by 5 bases and J by 1 base. The CDR3 region has the DNA TGTGCCAGCAGCGACCCGGGACAGGGGAACACCGGGGAGCTGTTTTTT. It translates to CASSDPGQGNTGELFF.